Following are 27 T cell receptor beta chains from one sample sequenced in a study of T-cell reconstitution after alpha-beta-depleted transplantation in children. Molecular barcoding with unique molecular identifiers was used for the TCRbeta library. In TCRdb, the PCR reads were re-called with MiXCR into one record per CDR3 protein. The table includes 100,000 to 120,000 distinct CDR3 sequences, 10% to 13% detected once. The material sequenced was PBMCs from the stem cell graft donor, taken from the stem cell graft. All receptors come from a human donor who donated a stem cell graft to a child with acute lymphoblastic leukemia.

This clonotype was observed many times. This chain joins TRBV5-1 and TRBJ2-7; D remains ambiguous. V was clipped by 0 bases and J by 5 bases, with 6 bases between them. The CDR3 runs to 12 residues. Germline lookup yields CDR1 SGHRS and CDR2 YFSETQ. CDR3 protein: CASSLVGDEQYF. The CDR3 DNA reads as TGCGCCAGCAGCTTGGTTGGGGACGAGCAGTACTTC.

In its sample, this clonotype was seen once. The V call is TRBV11-1, the J call TRBJ1-4, with D possibly being TRBD1 (5 bases). This CDR3 has 18 amino acids. The germline CDR1 and CDR2 sequences are SGHAT and FQDESV (reference sequence). With 1 base removed from V and 0 bases from J, the gap between germline ends came to 15 bases. For the CDR3, the DNA is TGTGCCAGCAGCTTAGAAATGGGACGGCTCGCAACTAATGAAAAACTGTTTTTT. This translates into CASSLEMGRLATNEKLFF.

This clonotype was counted ten times or more. This chain links TRBV5-1 with TRBJ1-2, with 7 bases aligning to TRBD1. The CDR3 length is 15 residues. Trimming removed 4 bases from V and 3 bases from J; junction bases left unmatched: 9. The germline V gene has CDR1 SGHRS and CDR2 YFSETQ. CDR3 coding DNA: TGCGCCAGCAGCCAGGGGACAGCCTATGACTATGGCTACACCTTC. Translation gives CASSQGTAYDYGYTF.

This clonotype was observed many times. CDR3: CASSHRQAYEQYF. CDR3 DNA: TGTGCCAGCAGCCATCGACAGGCCTACGAGCAGTACTTC. The chain links TRBV3-1 to TRBJ2-7; TRBD1 might be the D (6 bases). CDR3 length: 13 residues. Trimming cost V 3 bases and J 2 bases, with 8 bases left between them. The V gene's germline CDR1 is LGHDT and CDR2 YNNKEL (reference sequence).

This clonotype occurred many times. CDR3 sequence reads: CSVHWQREQFF. The CDR3 DNA is TGCAGCGTCCACTGGCAACGTGAGCAGTTCTTC. This chain links TRBV29-1 with TRBJ2-1; D gene ambiguous. This CDR3 is 11 amino acids long. Germline values: CDR1 SQVTM, CDR2 ANQGSEA. Trimming shortened V by 6 bases and J by 9 bases, and 12 bases separated the two germline ends.

This clonotype was observed at least ten times. The rearrangement uses TRBV20-1 and TRBJ1-1; D perhaps matches TRBD1 (5 bases). Germline assignment: CDR1 DFQATT and CDR2 SNEGSKA (reference sequence). The CDR3 is 17 residues long. V was pared by 1 base and J by 4 bases, with 22 bases between. CDR3 loop: CSARAVRAARVGTEAFF. DNA of the CDR3: TGCAGTGCTAGAGCCGTCAGGGCCGCGAGGGTAGGCACTGAAGCTTTCTTT.

This clonotype was counted at least ten times. The chain joins TRBV7-2 to TRBJ1-1; the D gene is possibly TRBD1 (6 bases). This CDR3 region has 14 residues. Between the trimmed V and J ends, which lost 5 bases and 4 bases, there was a span of 14 bases. Germline V gene lookup returns CDR1 SGHTA and CDR2 FQGNSA. The CDR3 here is CASSPQGIPTEAFF. The CDR3 nucleotides are TGTGCCAGCAGCCCCCAGGGGATCCCCACTGAAGCTTTCTTT.

This clonotype was seen repeatedly, ten times or more. The chain links TRBV4-3 to TRBJ2-2, with D possibly being TRBD2 (6 bases). V was trimmed by 0 bases and J by 4 bases, leaving 12 bases between them. This CDR3 has 16 residues. Germline loops: CDR1 LGHNA, CDR2 YSLEER. Here the CDR3 reads CASSQEGLASTGELFF. CDR3 nucleotides: TGCGCCAGCAGCCAAGAGGGGCTAGCGAGCACCGGGGAGCTGTTTTTT.

This clonotype has at least ten counts. The rearrangement uses TRBV7-8 and TRBJ1-1; 7 bases map to TRBD1. This CDR3 contains 15 residues. CDR1 and CDR2 (germline): SGHVS, FQNEAQ. J was trimmed by 4 bases and V by 5 bases; bases with no gene match: 10. In DNA, the CDR3 is TGTGCCAGCAGCACTAGACAGGGTTTGGGCACTGAAGCTTTCTTT. Translation: CASSTRQGLGTEAFF.

This clonotype was seen repeatedly, ten times or more. This chain uses TRBV3-1 with TRBJ1-4, with D uncertain. Germline V gives CDR1 LGHDT, CDR2 YNNKEL (reference sequence). V lost 4 bases and J 8 bases, leaving 14 bases between the germline ends. The CDR3 contains 14 residues. CDR3 nucleotide sequence: TGTGCCAGCAGCCCCGGCCGGATCTGGGAAAAACTGTTTTTT. This sequence encodes CASSPGRIWEKLFF.

This clonotype has at least ten counts. The J gene is TRBJ1-1, the V gene TRBV7-2; tentative D call: TRBD1 (5 bases). Germline CDR1 is SGHTA and CDR2 is FQGNSA. The CDR3 has 13 amino acids. V shed 0 bases and J shed 6 bases, with 8 bases lying between them. CDR3 region: CASSLAWGPEAFF. DNA for the CDR3: TGTGCCAGCAGCTTAGCGTGGGGCCCTGAAGCTTTCTTT.

This clonotype was counted many times. The chain employs TRBV27 and TRBJ1-1; D gene ambiguous. From germline, CDR1 is MNHEY and CDR2 SMNVEV (reference sequence). The CDR3 is made up of 15 amino acids. V was pared by 0 bases and J by 0 bases, with 8 bases between. The CDR3 protein is CASSLSRSMNTEAFF. The CDR3 DNA follows: TGTGCCAGCAGTTTATCACGCAGCATGAACACTGAAGCTTTCTTT.

This clonotype was seen repeatedly, ten times or more. The chain couples TRBV5-6 to TRBJ2-7, with 8 bases fitting TRBD1. Losses at the gene ends were 2 bases for V and 1 base for J; bases not matched to a gene: 5. Germline CDR1 reads SGHDT; CDR2 reads YYEEEE. This CDR3 spans 15 amino acids. CDR3 bases: TGTGCCAGCAGCTTTTTTGGACAGGGTTCCTACGAGCAGTACTTC. Its translation is CASSFFGQGSYEQYF.

This clonotype occurred many times. The V call is TRBV5-1, the J call TRBJ1-5, with 8 bases aligning to TRBD1. The V and J ends lost 0 bases and 8 bases, in that order; junction bases with no gene match: 4. CDR3 size: 14 residues. Germline V gene sequence: CDR1 SGHRS, CDR2 YFSETQ. Here the CDR3 DNA reads TGCGCCAGCAGCTTGGGGACAGGGAGCAAGCCCCAGCATTTT. Encoded protein: CASSLGTGSKPQHF.

This clonotype was recorded many times. This chain links TRBV6-5 with TRBJ2-7; D may be TRBD2 (7 bases). Germline assignment: CDR1 MNHEY and CDR2 SVGAGI. The CDR3 runs to 14 residues. Trimming took off 6 bases at V and 2 bases at J, with 14 bases between the two ends. CDR3 sequence: CASRRGGPPYEQYF. CDR3 bases: TGTGCCAGCAGGAGGGGGGGACCTCCCTACGAGCAGTACTTC.

This clonotype was recorded many times. The chain links TRBV7-9 to TRBJ2-7, with D tentatively TRBD2 (6 bases). The CDR3 contains 15 residues. V lost 5 bases and J 5 bases, leaving 19 bases between the germline ends. Looked up from germline, CDR1 is SEHNR and CDR2 is FQNEAQ (reference sequence). The DNA for the CDR3 is TGTGCCAGCAGCCCCGGGACTGCAACCTCGGACGAGCAGTACTTC. Translated: CASSPGTATSDEQYF.

This sequence joins TRBV12-3 or TRBV12-4 and TRBJ2-7, with 12 positions matching TRBD1. Trimming at V came to 6 bases and at J to 9 bases, leaving 12 bases not matched to a gene. The CDR3 contains 15 residues. The CDR3 region has the DNA TGTGCCAGCAGATCTCCGGGACAGGGGGCTGGGGGGCAGTACTTC. Translated: CASRSPGQGAGGQYF.

This clonotype has at least ten counts. This chain links TRBV11-3 with TRBJ2-2; 10 positions agree with TRBD2. CDR1 SGHNT and CDR2 YENEEA come from the germline V gene. Losses at the gene ends were 2 bases for V and 4 bases for J; bases not matched to a gene: 10. CDR3 length: 18 residues. The CDR3 DNA follows: TGTGCCAGCAGCTTAATAGCTAGCGGGAGTGCTGGCACCGGGGAGCTGTTTTTT. This encodes CASSLIASGSAGTGELFF.

This clonotype was picked up many times. The genes are TRBV5-6 and TRBJ1-5; TRBD1 is a possible D gene (6 bases). Per the germline V gene, CDR1 is SGHDT and CDR2 is YYEEEE. Trimming left V 2 bases short and J 1 base short, with 10 bases between. CDR3 size: 15 residues. As DNA, the CDR3 is TGTGCCAGCAGCTTACAGGGCTACAGCAATCAGCCCCAGCATTTT. Amino acid sequence: CASSLQGYSNQPQHF.

This clonotype was counted ten times or more. The chain is built from TRBV20-1 and TRBJ2-3, with D possibly TRBD2 on 6 matching bases. CDR3 length: 17 amino acids. Between the trimmed V and J ends, which lost 6 bases and 0 bases, there was a span of 22 bases. Germline values: CDR1 DFQATT, CDR2 SNEGSKA (reference sequence). The CDR3 loop is CSANLGDAGGSTDTQYF. DNA of the CDR3: TGCAGTGCCAACCTAGGGGACGCCGGGGGTAGCACAGATACGCAGTATTTT.

This clonotype came up many times. This chain joins TRBV12-3 or TRBV12-4 and TRBJ2-2, with 8 positions matching TRBD2. The length of the CDR3 is 14 residues. The V segment lost 2 bases and the J segment 5 bases; nucleotides outside the gene matches: 1. The CDR3 bases are TGTGCCAGCAGTTTATCTAGCGGGACCGGGGAGCTGTTTTTT. The encoded protein is CASSLSSGTGELFF.

This clonotype was counted many times. In DNA form, the CDR3 reads TGTGCCACCTTCCCAACAGGGGACGGGGGCACCGGGGAGCTGTTTTTT. It translates to CATFPTGDGGTGELFF. The chain combines TRBV7-9 with TRBJ2-2; D is perhaps TRBD1 (7 bases). The CDR3 is 16 amino acids. Trimming removed 10 bases at V and 4 bases at J, with 22 bases between. Germline values: CDR1 SEHNR, CDR2 FQNEAQ (reference sequence).

This clonotype was detected many times. The chain links TRBV9 to TRBJ1-2, with D maybe TRBD1 (6 bases). Trimming left V 2 bases short and J 7 bases short, with 15 bases between. In germline, CDR1 is SGDLS, CDR2 YYNGEE. The length of the CDR3 is 14 residues. In DNA, the CDR3 is TGTGCCAGCAGCGTCCGGACAGAGAGGGGTGGCTACACCTTC. Its protein product is CASSVRTERGGYTF.

This clonotype has ten or more counts. V is TRBV20-1 and J is TRBJ1-2; D might be TRBD1 (5 bases). CDR1 and CDR2 from the germline V gene are DFQATT and SNEGSKA (reference sequence). The CDR3 runs to 17 residues. Deletions cut 3 bases from V and 0 bases from J, with 20 bases between. In nucleotides, the CDR3 is TGCAGTGCTAGCCCTCCCAACCGACAGCGTCCTAACTATGGCTACACCTTC. Amino acids: CSASPPNRQRPNYGYTF.

This clonotype came up many times. The chain links TRBV20-1 to TRBJ2-7, with TRBD2 identical over 12 bases. Trimming took 0 bases from V and 3 from J; bases not matched to a gene: 9. The V gene's germline CDR1 is DFQATT and CDR2 SNEGSKA (reference sequence). The CDR3 is made up of 17 amino acids. The CDR3 sequence: CSARDPRLAGVVYEQYF. For the CDR3, the DNA is TGCAGTGCTAGAGATCCCCGACTAGCGGGAGTGGTCTACGAGCAGTACTTC.

At least ten counts were recorded for this clonotype. The chain joins TRBV19 to TRBJ2-7; 7 bases align to TRBD1. From germline, CDR1 is LNHDA and CDR2 SQIVND (reference sequence). Germline trimming cut 1 base from V and 2 bases from J; bases unmatched to any gene: 8. This CDR3 spans 16 amino acids. The DNA for the CDR3 is TGTGCCAGTAGTATAGCCACAGGGGTCCTCCCCTACGAGCAGTACTTC. Encoded protein: CASSIATGVLPYEQYF.

This clonotype was detected many times. The V gene is TRBV28, the J gene TRBJ1-2; the D gene is possibly TRBD1 (5 bases). The CDR3 sequence is 14 residues long. CDR1 MDHEN and CDR2 SYDVKM come from the germline V gene. The ends were cut back, 2 bases at V and 4 bases at J, with 11 bases in the middle. Here the CDR3 reads CASSLVGGSYGYTF. CDR3 bases: TGTGCCAGCAGTTTAGTCGGGGGTAGCTATGGCTACACCTTC.